A single sample gave rise to the 17 T cell receptor beta chains below, sequenced in a study of blood T cell repertoires in COVID-19 (dated by TCRdb to about 2020). Library preparation used the immunoSEQ multiplex PCR assay. Held by TCRdb, this immuneACCESS table contains in-frame sequences only and omits some clones. Under half of the omission traces to an unresolved V gene where checked; the cause of the rest is unknown. The sample table holds about 71,000 clones, of which approximately 88% were seen once. The ten biggest clones cover around 2% of the sample. The sequencing sample was made of peripheral blood. The receptors were sampled from a human donor in a cohort sampled during active COVID-19.

CDR3 in amino acids: CASSIGDRGQETQYF. CDR3 bases: TGTGCCAGTAGTATCGGGGACAGGGGACAAGAGACCCAGTACTTC. This chain uses TRBV19 with TRBJ2-5, with 10 nucleotides matching TRBD1. This CDR3 contains 15 residues. Trimming cost V 3 bases and J 2 bases; bases outside gene matches: 3. Germline V gene sequence: CDR1 LNHDA, CDR2 SQIVND (reference sequence).

This rearrangement joins TRBV27 to TRBJ2-5; TRBD2 matches at 8 bases. Germline CDR1 and CDR2: MNHEY and SMNVEV (reference sequence). The CDR3 has 14 residues. V lost 5 bases, J lost 4 bases, and 6 bases stayed unmatched. The CDR3 DNA sequence: TGTGCCAGCAGTCTCAGCGGGGGCGGAGAGACCCAGTACTTC. It encodes CASSLSGGGETQYF.

The chain employs TRBV18 and TRBJ2-5, with D possibly TRBD1 on 5 matching bases. The CDR3 spans 13 residues. Between the trimmed V and J ends, which lost 4 bases and 5 bases, there was a span of 11 bases. The germline gives CDR1 KGHSH, CDR2 LQKENI. The CDR3 sequence is CASSRGTQETQYF. As DNA, the CDR3 is TGTGCCAGCTCACGGGGCACGCAGGAGACCCAGTACTTC.

The V gene is TRBV19, the J gene TRBJ2-7; D is unclear. Per germline, CDR1 LNHDA and CDR2 SQIVND (reference sequence). The CDR3 totals 14 residues. V lost 2 bases and J 2 bases, leaving 10 bases between the germline ends. For the CDR3, the DNA is TGTGCCAGTAGTATATCGTGGCAGACCTACGAGCAGTACTTC. Translating gives CASSISWQTYEQYF.

The table lists this clone with a count of one. The chain recombines TRBV30 with TRBJ1-2; TRBD1 aligns across 9 bases. The CDR3 consists of 17 residues. The germline gives CDR1 GTSNPN, CDR2 SVGIG (reference sequence). V shed 4 bases and J 4 bases; nucleotides not matched to a gene: 16. The CDR3, as DNA: TGTGCCTGGACTTCAACTAAACAGGGGGCGAACATCTATGGCTACACCTTC. Protein product: CAWTSTKQGANIYGYTF.

The chain carries TRBV25-1 and TRBJ2-3; D may be TRBD2 (9 bases). The CDR3 covers 15 residues. CDR1 and CDR2 from the germline V gene are MGHDK and SYGVNS. With 2 bases removed from V and 4 bases from J, the gap between germline ends came to 13 bases. CDR3: CASSELAGQADTQYF. DNA of the CDR3: TGTGCCAGCAGTGAACTAGCGGGACAGGCAGATACGCAGTATTTT.

The chain is built from TRBV9 and TRBJ1-2, with D tentatively TRBD1 (6 bases). V lost 5 bases, J lost 6 bases, and 17 bases lay in between. CDR1 is SGDLS, CDR2 YYNGEE, per germline. The length of the CDR3 is 14 residues. CDR3 loop: CASRTTGHSDGYTF. Here the CDR3 DNA reads TGTGCCAGCAGGACTACGGGACATTCTGATGGCTACACCTTC.

This chain joins TRBV9 and TRBJ2-1; D is unresolved. Germline lookup yields CDR1 SGDLS and CDR2 YYNGEE. This CDR3 has 19 amino acids. The germline V and J ends were trimmed by 0 bases and 0 bases, with 19 bases remaining between them. The CDR3, as DNA: TGTGCCAGCAGCGTAGCTATGAGTCCGGTGGTAACCTCCTACAATGAGCAGTTCTTC. Encoded protein: CASSVAMSPVVTSYNEQFF.

This clone appeared a few times. V usage is TRBV4-1 and J usage is TRBJ2-5, with 8 bases lining up with TRBD2. The CDR3 is 18 residues long. V lost 1 base to trimming and J lost 4 bases; unmatched junction nucleotides: 14. Per the germline V gene, CDR1 is MGHRA and CDR2 is YSYEKL. CDR3 protein: CASSQGGLRGRLGETQYF. CDR3 bases: TGCGCCAGCAGCCAAGGTGGTCTTCGCGGGAGGCTCGGAGAGACCCAGTACTTC.

The genes are TRBV29-1 and TRBJ2-7; 9 bases agree with TRBD1. V lost 4 bases to trimming and J lost 0 bases; unmatched junction nucleotides: 4. CDR1 and CDR2 (germline): SQVTM, ANQGSEA. CDR3 length equals 14 residues. Here the CDR3 DNA reads TGCAGCGTTGCAAAGGGACAGGGCTCCTACGAGCAGTACTTC. Translated: CSVAKGQGSYEQYF.

The chain carries TRBV9 and TRBJ1-3, with a possible D match to TRBD1 (5 bases). CDR3 size: 17 residues. Germline CDR1 SGDLS, CDR2 YYNGEE. V was pared by 0 bases and J by 1 base, with 14 bases between. The CDR3 sequence is CASSVAGGDPSGNTIYF. In DNA form, the CDR3 reads TGTGCCAGCAGCGTAGCGGGGGGAGATCCGTCTGGAAACACCATATATTTT.

There are a few counts of this clone. The V and J genes are TRBV7-9 and TRBJ2-1; 10 bases are shared with TRBD2. V gave up 2 bases and J gave up 8 bases; unmatched junction bases: 9. CDR3 length equals 16 residues. Germline CDR1 and CDR2: SEHNR and FQNEAQ (reference sequence). CDR3 amino acids: CASSLRTSGPLDEQFF. The DNA of the CDR3 is TGTGCCAGCAGCTTACGGACTAGCGGTCCCCTGGATGAGCAGTTCTTC.

The rearrangement joins TRBV4-1 to TRBJ2-1, with 13 nucleotides matching TRBD2. CDR3 length: 17 residues. The V segment lost 0 bases and the J segment 4 bases; nucleotides outside the gene matches: 3. From germline, CDR1 is MGHRA and CDR2 YSYEKL. CDR3 nucleotide sequence: TGCGCCAGCAGCCAAGATGGGACTAGCGGGGAGTACAATGAGCAGTTCTTC. Translation gives CASSQDGTSGEYNEQFF.

This chain joins TRBV19 and TRBJ1-1; D is perhaps TRBD1 (6 bases). The germline CDR1 and CDR2 sequences are LNHDA and SQIVND (reference sequence). The CDR3 is 17 residues long. Trimming left V 7 bases short and J 5 bases short, with 26 bases between. DNA of the CDR3: TGTGCCAGTAAGTCGTGGGAGGGGGGTTCCAAGAGTACTGAAGCTTTCTTT. Amino acid sequence: CASKSWEGGSKSTEAFF.

A few counts support this clone. V is TRBV6-5 and J is TRBJ1-1; D is perhaps TRBD1 (5 bases). Trimming cost V 7 bases and J 4 bases, with 19 bases left between them. CDR3 length: 15 residues. Germline values: CDR1 MNHEY, CDR2 SVGAGI. CDR3 sequence reads: CASTRTLGVPTEAFF. The CDR3 nucleotides read TGTGCCAGCACCCGAACGTTAGGGGTTCCCACTGAAGCTTTCTTT.

J is TRBJ1-1 and V is TRBV6-5; TRBD1 matches 7 bases. The CDR3 covers 14 residues. Germline trimming cut 5 bases from V and 4 bases from J; bases unmatched to any gene: 7. The V gene's germline CDR1 is MNHEY and CDR2 SVGAGI. CDR3 protein: CASSIMTGSTEAFF. The DNA of the CDR3 is TGTGCCAGCAGTATTATGACAGGGTCCACTGAAGCTTTCTTT.

This chain uses TRBV12-1 with TRBJ1-1; the table names TRBD1, a call not compared with the DNA. TRBV12-1 is given as a pseudogene. The CDR3 length is 15 residues. This CDR3 reads CASSSRTGRNTEAFF. CDR3 in DNA: TGTGCCAGCAGCTCACGAACAGGGCGGAACACTGAAGCTTTCTTT.